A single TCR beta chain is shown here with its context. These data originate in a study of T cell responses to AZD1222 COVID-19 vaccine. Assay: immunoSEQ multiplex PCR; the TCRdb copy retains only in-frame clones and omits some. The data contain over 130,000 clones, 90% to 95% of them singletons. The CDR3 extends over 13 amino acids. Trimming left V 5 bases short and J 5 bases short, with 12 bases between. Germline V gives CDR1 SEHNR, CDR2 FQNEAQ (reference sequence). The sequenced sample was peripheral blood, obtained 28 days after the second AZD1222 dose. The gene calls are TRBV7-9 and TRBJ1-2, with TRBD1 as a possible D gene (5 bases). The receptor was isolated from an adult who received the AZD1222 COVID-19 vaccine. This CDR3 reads CASSPLPGYGYTF. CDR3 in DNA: TGTGCCAGCAGCCCCCTCCCAGGGTATGGCTACACCTTC.